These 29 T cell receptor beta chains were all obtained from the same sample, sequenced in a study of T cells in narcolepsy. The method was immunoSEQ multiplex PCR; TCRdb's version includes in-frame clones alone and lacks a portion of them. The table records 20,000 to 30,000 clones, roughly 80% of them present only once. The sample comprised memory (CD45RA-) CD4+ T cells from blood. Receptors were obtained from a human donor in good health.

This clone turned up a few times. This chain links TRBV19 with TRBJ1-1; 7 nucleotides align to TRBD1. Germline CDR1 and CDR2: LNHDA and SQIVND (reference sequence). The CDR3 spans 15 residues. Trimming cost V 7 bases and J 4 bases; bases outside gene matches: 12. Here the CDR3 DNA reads TGTGCCAGTATAGGTAGGGGGCAGTTTGCCACTGAAGCTTTCTTT. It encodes CASIGRGQFATEAFF.

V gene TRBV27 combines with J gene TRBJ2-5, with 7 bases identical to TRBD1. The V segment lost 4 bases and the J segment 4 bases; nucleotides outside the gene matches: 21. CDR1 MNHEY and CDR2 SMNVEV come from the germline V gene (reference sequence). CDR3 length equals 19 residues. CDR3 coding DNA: TGTGCCAGCAGTTCCCCCCGGAGACAGGGCCAGCACCCGGGAGAGACCCAGTACTTC. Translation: CASSSPRRQGQHPGETQYF.

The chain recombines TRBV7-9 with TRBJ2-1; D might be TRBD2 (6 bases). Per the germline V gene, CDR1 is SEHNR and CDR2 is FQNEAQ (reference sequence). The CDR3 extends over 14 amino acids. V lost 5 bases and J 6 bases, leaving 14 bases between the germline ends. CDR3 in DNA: TGTGCCAGCAGCACGGGACTCCTCGCCAATGAGCAGTTCTTC. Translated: CASSTGLLANEQFF.

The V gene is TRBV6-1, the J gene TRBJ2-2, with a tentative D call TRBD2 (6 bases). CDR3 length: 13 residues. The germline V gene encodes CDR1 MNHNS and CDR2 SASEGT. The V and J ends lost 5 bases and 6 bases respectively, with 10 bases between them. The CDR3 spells CASSKERAGELFF. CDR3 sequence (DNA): TGTGCCAGCAGTAAGGAGCGGGCCGGGGAGCTGTTTTTT.

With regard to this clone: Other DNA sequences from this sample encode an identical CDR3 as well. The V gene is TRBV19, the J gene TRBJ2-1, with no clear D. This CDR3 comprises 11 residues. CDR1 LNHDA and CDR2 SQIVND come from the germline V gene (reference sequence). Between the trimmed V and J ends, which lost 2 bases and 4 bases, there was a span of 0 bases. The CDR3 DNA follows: TGTGCCAGTAGTATATACAATGAGCAGTTCTTC. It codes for CASSIYNEQFF.

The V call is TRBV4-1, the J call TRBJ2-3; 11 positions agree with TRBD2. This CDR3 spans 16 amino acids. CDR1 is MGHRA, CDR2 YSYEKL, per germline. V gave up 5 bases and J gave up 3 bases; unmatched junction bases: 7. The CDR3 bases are TGCGCCAGCAGCAAACTAGCGGGGGTTCGGACAGATACGCAGTATTTT. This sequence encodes CASSKLAGVRTDTQYF.

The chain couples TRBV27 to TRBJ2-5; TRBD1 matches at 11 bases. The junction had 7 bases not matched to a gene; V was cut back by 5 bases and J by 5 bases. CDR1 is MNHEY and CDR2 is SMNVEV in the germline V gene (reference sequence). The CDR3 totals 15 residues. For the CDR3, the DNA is TGTGCCAGCAGTAGATGGACAGGGGGCGCCGAGACCCAGTACTTC. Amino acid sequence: CASSRWTGGAETQYF.

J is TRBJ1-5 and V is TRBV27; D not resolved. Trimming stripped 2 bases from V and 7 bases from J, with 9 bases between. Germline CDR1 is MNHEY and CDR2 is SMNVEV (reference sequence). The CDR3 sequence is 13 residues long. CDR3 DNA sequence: TGTGCCAGCAGTTTAATCTCCGGGCAGCCCCAGCATTTT. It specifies CASSLISGQPQHF.

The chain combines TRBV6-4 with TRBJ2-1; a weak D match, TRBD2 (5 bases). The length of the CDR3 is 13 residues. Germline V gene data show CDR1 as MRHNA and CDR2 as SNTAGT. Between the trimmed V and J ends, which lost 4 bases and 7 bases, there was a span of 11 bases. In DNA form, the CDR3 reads TGTGCCAGCAGTGTAGAGGGTGGAAATGAGCAGTTCTTC. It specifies CASSVEGGNEQFF.

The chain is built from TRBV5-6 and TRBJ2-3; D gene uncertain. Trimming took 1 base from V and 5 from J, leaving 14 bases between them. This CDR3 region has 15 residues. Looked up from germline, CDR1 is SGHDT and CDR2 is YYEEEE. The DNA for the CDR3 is TGTGCCAGCAGCTTGCGCCAGCGTTCGGGAGATACGCAGTATTTT. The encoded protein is CASSLRQRSGDTQYF. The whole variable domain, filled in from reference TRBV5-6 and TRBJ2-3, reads DAGVTQSPTHLIKTRGQQVTLRCSPKSGHDTVSWYQQALGQGPQFIFQYYEEEERQRGNFPDRFSGHQFPNYSSELNVNALLLGDSALYLCASSLRQRSGDTQYFGPGTRLTVL.

The CDR3: CASSDKPTNAGELFF. In DNA, the CDR3 is TGTGCCAGCAGCGATAAACCGACAAACGCCGGGGAGCTGTTTTTT. This chain links TRBV2 with TRBJ2-2; D is ambiguous. Germline V gene sequence: CDR1 SNHLY, CDR2 FYNNEI. V lost 6 bases to trimming and J lost 6 bases, with 17 bases between them. This CDR3 region has 15 residues. Full variable domain (rest looked up from reference TRBV2 and TRBJ2-2): EPEVTQTPSHQVTQMGQEVILRCVPISNHLYFYWYRQILGQKVEFLVSFYNNEISEKSEIFDDQFSVERPDGSNFTLKIRSTKLEDSAMYFCASSDKPTNAGELFFGEGSRLTVL.

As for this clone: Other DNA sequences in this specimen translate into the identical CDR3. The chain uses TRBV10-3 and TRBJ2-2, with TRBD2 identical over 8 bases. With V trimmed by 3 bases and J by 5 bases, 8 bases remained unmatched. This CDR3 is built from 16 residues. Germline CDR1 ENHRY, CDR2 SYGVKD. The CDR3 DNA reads TGTGCCATCAGTGACTCGAGGACGGGAGGGACCGGGGAGCTGTTTTTT. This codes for CAISDSRTGGTGELFF.

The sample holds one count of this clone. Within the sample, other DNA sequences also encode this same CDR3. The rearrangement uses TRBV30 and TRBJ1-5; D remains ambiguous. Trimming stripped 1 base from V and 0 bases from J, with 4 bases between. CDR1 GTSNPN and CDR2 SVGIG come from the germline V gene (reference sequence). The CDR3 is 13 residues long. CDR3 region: CAWSEDSNQPQHF. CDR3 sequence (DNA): TGTGCCTGGAGTGAAGATAGCAATCAGCCCCAGCATTTT.

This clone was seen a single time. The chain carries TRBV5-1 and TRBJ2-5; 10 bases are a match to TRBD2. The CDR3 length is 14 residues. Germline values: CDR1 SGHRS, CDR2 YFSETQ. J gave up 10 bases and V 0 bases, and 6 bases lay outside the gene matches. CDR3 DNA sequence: TGCGCCAGCAGCTTGGTTGCTAGCGGGAGAGACCAGTACTTC. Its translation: CASSLVASGRDQYF.

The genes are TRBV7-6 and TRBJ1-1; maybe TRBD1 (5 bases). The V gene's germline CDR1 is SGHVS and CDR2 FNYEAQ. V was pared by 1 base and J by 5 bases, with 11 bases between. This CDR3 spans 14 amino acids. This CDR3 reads CASSLVGENTEAFF. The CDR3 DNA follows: TGTGCCAGCAGCTTAGTGGGGGAAAATACTGAAGCTTTCTTT.

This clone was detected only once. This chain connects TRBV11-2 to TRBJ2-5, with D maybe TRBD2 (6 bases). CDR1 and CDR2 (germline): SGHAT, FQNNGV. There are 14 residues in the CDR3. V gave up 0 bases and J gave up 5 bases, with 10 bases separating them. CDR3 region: CASSLDQGGETQYF. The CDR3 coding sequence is TGTGCCAGCAGCTTAGATCAGGGAGGCGAGACCCAGTACTTC.

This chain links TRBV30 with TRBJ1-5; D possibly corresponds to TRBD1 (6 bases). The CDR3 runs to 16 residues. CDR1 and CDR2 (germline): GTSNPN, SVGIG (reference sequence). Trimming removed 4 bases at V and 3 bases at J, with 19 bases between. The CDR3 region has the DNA TGTGCCTGGACCCCCGGGGGCTGGGGACTCAATCAGCCCCAGCATTTT. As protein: CAWTPGGWGLNQPQHF.

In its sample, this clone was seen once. The CDR3 DNA reads as TGTGCCAGTAGTATAAATTCACAGGTTTTTTCACCCCTCCACTTT. Protein sequence: CASSINSQVFSPLHF. The V gene is TRBV19, the J gene TRBJ1-6, with D maybe TRBD1 (5 bases). Per the germline V gene, CDR1 is LNHDA and CDR2 is SQIVND (reference sequence). The CDR3 length is 15 residues. Trimming removed 2 bases from V and 9 bases from J, with 14 bases in between.

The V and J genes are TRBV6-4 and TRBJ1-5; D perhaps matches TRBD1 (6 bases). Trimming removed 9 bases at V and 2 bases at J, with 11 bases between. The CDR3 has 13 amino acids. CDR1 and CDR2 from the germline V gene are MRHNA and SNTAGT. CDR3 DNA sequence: TGTGCCAGTCGCGGACAGCGCAATCAGCCCCAGCATTTT. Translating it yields CASRGQRNQPQHF.

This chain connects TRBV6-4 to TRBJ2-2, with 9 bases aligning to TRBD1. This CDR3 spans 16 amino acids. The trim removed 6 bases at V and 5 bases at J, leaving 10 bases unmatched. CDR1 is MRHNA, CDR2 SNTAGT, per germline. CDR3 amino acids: CASSRGTGSSTGELFF. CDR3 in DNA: TGTGCCAGCAGCCGAGGGACAGGGTCTTCGACCGGGGAGCTGTTTTTT.

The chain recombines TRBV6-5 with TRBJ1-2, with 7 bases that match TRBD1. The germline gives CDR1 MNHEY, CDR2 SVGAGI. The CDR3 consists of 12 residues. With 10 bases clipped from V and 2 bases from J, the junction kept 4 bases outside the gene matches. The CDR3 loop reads CAIRQGNYGYTF. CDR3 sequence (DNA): TGTGCCATCCGACAGGGAAACTATGGCTACACCTTC.

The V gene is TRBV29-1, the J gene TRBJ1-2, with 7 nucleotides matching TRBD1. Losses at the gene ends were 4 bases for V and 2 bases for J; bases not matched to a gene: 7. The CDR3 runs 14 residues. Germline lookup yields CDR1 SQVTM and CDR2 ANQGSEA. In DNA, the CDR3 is TGCAGCGTTGCGGGGACAGAAAAAAACTATGGCTACACCTTC. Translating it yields CSVAGTEKNYGYTF.

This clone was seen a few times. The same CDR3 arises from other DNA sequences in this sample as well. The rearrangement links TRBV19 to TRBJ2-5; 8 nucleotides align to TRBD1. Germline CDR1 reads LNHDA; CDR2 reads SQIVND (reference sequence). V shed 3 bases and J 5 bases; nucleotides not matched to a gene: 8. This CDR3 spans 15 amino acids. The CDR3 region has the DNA TGTGCCAGTAGTATTGGGCAGGGGGCCTTGGAGACCCAGTACTTC. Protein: CASSIGQGALETQYF.

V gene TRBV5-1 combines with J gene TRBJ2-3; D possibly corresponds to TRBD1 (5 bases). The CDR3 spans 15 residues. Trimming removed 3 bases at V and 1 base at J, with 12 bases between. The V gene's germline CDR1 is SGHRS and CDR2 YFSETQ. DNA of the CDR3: TGCGCCAGCAGCTCATCAGGGATTCGCACAGATACGCAGTATTTT. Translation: CASSSSGIRTDTQYF.

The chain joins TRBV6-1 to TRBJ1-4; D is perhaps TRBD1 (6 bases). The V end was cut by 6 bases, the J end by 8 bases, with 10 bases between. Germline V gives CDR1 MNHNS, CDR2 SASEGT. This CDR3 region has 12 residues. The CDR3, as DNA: TGTGCCAGCAGAACAGGGCTGGAAAAACTGTTTTTT. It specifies CASRTGLEKLFF.

DNA of the CDR3: TGTGCCAGCAGTCCGGGACACCAAGAGACCCAGTACTTC. Protein sequence: CASSPGHQETQYF. The chain couples TRBV11-3 to TRBJ2-5, with D perhaps matching TRBD1 or TRBD2 (5 bases each). This CDR3 has 13 residues. CDR1 is SGHNT, CDR2 YENEEA, per germline. Deletions cut 6 bases from V and 0 bases from J, with 8 bases between. The entire variable domain, with the rest obtained from reference TRBV11-3 and TRBJ2-5, is as follows: EAGVVQSPRYKIIEKKQPVAFWCNPISGHNTLYWYLQNLGQGPELLIRYENEEAVDDSQLPKDRFSAERLKGVDSTLKIQPAELGDSAVYLCASSPGHQETQYFGPGTRLLVL.

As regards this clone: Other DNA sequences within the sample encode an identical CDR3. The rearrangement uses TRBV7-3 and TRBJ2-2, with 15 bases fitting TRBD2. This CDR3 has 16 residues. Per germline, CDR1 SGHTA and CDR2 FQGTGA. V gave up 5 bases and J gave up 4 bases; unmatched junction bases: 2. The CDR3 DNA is TGTGCCAGCAGCCTGGGACTAGCGGGAGGCACCGGGGAGCTGTTTTTT. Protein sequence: CASSLGLAGGTGELFF.

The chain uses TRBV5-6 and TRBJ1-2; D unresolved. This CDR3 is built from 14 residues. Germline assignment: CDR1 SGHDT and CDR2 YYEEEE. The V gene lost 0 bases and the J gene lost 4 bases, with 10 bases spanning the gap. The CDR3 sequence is CASSLARNTYGYTF. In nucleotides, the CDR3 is TGTGCCAGCAGCTTGGCACGGAACACCTATGGCTACACCTTC.

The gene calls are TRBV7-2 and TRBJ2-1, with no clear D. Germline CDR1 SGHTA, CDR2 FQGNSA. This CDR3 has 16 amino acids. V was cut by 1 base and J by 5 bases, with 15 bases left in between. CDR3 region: CASSLVGSLGDNEQFF. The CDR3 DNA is TGTGCCAGCAGCTTAGTAGGTTCCCTTGGGGACAATGAGCAGTTCTTC.